What follows describes a single T cell receptor beta chain. Clones were sequenced by immunoSEQ multiplex PCR, and TCRdb holds only the in-frame ones, with some missing. The sample consists of about 54,000 clones, roughly nine tenths of them appearing once. This sample is part of a study of graft-versus-host responses after intestinal transplantation. V dropped 3 bases and J dropped 4; count of bases not matched to a gene: 9. The V gene's germline CDR1 is MNHEY and CDR2 SMNVEV (reference sequence). This CDR3 has 16 amino acids. The sequencing used PBMCs, collected roughly 660 days after intestinal transplant. This chain uses TRBV27 with TRBJ1-1; 9 bases are a match to TRBD1. The clonotype was recovered from a human patient who received an intestinal transplant, so some T cells may come from the graft donor. The CDR3 here is CASSFHAGTGPTEAFF. DNA of the CDR3: TGTGCCAGCAGTTTCCACGCCGGGACAGGGCCCACTGAAGCTTTCTTT.